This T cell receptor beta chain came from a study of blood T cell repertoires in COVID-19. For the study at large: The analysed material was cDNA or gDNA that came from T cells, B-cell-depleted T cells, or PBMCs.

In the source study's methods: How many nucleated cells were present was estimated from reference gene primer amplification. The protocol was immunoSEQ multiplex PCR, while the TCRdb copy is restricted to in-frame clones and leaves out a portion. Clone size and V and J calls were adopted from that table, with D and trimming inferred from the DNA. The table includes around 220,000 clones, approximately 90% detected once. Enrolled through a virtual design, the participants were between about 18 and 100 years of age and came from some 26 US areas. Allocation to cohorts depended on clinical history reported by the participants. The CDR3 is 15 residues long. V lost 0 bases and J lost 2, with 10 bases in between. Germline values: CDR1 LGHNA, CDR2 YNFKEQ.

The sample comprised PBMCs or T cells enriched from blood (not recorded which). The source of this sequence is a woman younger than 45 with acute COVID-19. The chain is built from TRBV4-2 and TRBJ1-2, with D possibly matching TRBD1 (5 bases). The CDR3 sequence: CASSQDDRQNYGYTF. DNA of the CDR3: TGTGCCAGCAGCCAAGATGACCGACAGAACTATGGCTACACCTTC.